The 27 T cell receptor beta chains in this list originate from one sample, sequenced in a study of shared clonotypes between healthy human individuals. Measured with immunoSEQ multiplex PCR; TCRdb has only the in-frame clones, and not every one. The sample holds fewer than 650,000 clones, around three quarters seen once. Sequenced input: PBMCs. All receptors derive from a woman in her thirties or forties in good health. Some clones in this sample may be carry-over from other donors' samples.

Here the CDR3 reads CASSAGQNTGELFF. In nucleotides, the CDR3 is TGTGCCAGTAGTGCGGGACAGAACACCGGGGAGCTGTTTTTT. V gene TRBV19 combines with J gene TRBJ2-2; D is possibly TRBD1 or TRBD2 (6 bases each). There are 14 residues in the CDR3. The V gene lost 5 bases and the J gene lost 1 base, with 8 bases spanning the gap. Germline V gives CDR1 LNHDA, CDR2 SQIVND (reference sequence).

On this clone: A read error is likely here: a far larger clone is one base away. This rearrangement joins TRBV7-6 to TRBJ2-7; TRBD1 matches 7 bases. CDR1 and CDR2 (germline): SGHVS, FNYEAQ. This CDR3 has 13 amino acids. V shed 5 bases and J 2 bases; nucleotides not matched to a gene: 3. The DNA for the CDR3 is TGTGCCAGCAGCCGGGACAGAGCCTACGAGCAGTACTTC. Amino acids: CASSRDRAYEQYF.

This CDR3 is CASSQDMGRNTEAFF. The CDR3, as DNA: TGTGCCAGCAGCCAAGATATGGGACGGAACACTGAAGCTTTCTTT. J is TRBJ1-1 and V is TRBV14, with D tentatively TRBD1 (5 bases). The germline gives CDR1 SGHDN, CDR2 FVKESK. Trimming cost V 0 bases and J 1 base, with 9 bases left between them. This CDR3 contains 15 residues.

The table lists this clone with a few counts. This sequence joins TRBV19 and TRBJ1-5; 8 bases match TRBD1. The CDR3 is made up of 15 amino acids. From germline, CDR1 is LNHDA and CDR2 SQIVND (reference sequence). V lost 1 base, J lost 6 bases, and 5 bases stayed unmatched. CDR3 amino acids: CASSIAGGASQPQHF. The CDR3 coding sequence is TGTGCCAGTAGTATAGCAGGGGGCGCCAGTCAGCCCCAGCATTTT.

The J gene is TRBJ2-1, the V gene TRBV7-3, with D unclear. The germline CDR1 and CDR2 sequences are SGHTA and FQGTGA. The CDR3 runs 13 residues. V was clipped by 5 bases and J by 7 bases, with 12 bases between them. DNA of the CDR3: TGTGCCAGCAGCCCGAAATCTAGGAATGAGCAGTTCTTC. It codes for CASSPKSRNEQFF.

The J gene is TRBJ2-5, the V gene TRBV18; D may be TRBD2 (5 bases). The ends were cut back, 4 bases at V and 0 bases at J, with 15 bases in the middle. Germline V lookup: CDR1 KGHSH, CDR2 LQKENI. This CDR3 is 16 amino acids long. Here the CDR3 reads CASSLLGGLNQETQYF. CDR3 bases: TGTGCCAGCTCACTGCTCGGAGGACTCAACCAAGAGACCCAGTACTTC.

This chain joins TRBV29-1 and TRBJ2-7, with D unclear. Per germline, CDR1 SQVTM and CDR2 ANQGSEA. Trimming took off 3 bases at V and 3 bases at J, with 6 bases between the two ends. The CDR3 totals 11 residues. CDR3 sequence reads: CSVELDYEQYF. CDR3 coding DNA: TGCAGCGTTGAGCTAGACTACGAGCAGTACTTC.

This clone was counted once. The rearrangement uses TRBV10-3 and TRBJ2-6, with 12 bases that match TRBD1. From germline, CDR1 is ENHRY and CDR2 SYGVKD. The CDR3 consists of 18 residues. V gave up 4 bases and J gave up 0 bases; unmatched junction bases: 4. This CDR3 reads CAISAKGQGASGANVLTF. In DNA, the CDR3 is TGTGCCATCAGTGCAAAGGGACAGGGGGCCTCTGGGGCCAACGTCCTGACTTTC.

The chain is built from TRBV5-1 and TRBJ1-1; possible D gene TRBD1, 6 bases. Germline CDR1 is SGHRS and CDR2 is YFSETQ. CDR3 length: 16 amino acids. The V and J ends lost 1 base and 0 bases respectively, with 13 bases between them. The CDR3 loop is CASSLSSGEVNTEAFF. The CDR3 DNA is TGCGCCAGCAGCTTGTCGTCAGGGGAAGTGAACACTGAAGCTTTCTTT.

The V gene is TRBV2, the J gene TRBJ1-1; 8 bases are shared with TRBD1. CDR1 is SNHLY and CDR2 is FYNNEI in the germline V gene. V gave up 6 bases and J gave up 1 base; unmatched junction bases: 7. The CDR3 extends over 15 amino acids. In DNA, the CDR3 is TGTGCCAGCAGGCCGACAGGGGTGGGGAACACTGAAGCTTTCTTT. It is translated as CASRPTGVGNTEAFF.

V gene TRBV7-3 combines with J gene TRBJ2-7; TRBD2 matches at 11 bases. The CDR3 runs 15 residues. CDR1 is SGHTA and CDR2 is FQGTGA in the germline V gene. V was pared by 3 bases and J by 7 bases, with 8 bases of the junction left unmatched. In DNA, the CDR3 is TGTGCCAGCAGCTTTTTAGCGGGAGGGCCGGGAGAGCAGTACTTC. The encoded protein is CASSFLAGGPGEQYF.

A remark on this clone: This CDR3 is also generated by other DNA sequences in the sample. V usage is TRBV27 and J usage is TRBJ2-1; 11 bases agree with TRBD2. Germline CDR1 MNHEY, CDR2 SMNVEV (reference sequence). The CDR3 extends over 18 amino acids. After removal of 2 bases from V and 4 bases from J, the junction contained 10 bases not matched to a gene. CDR3 nucleotides: TGTGCCAGCAGTTTACGCCTAGCGGGAGGTTCCCCTTACAATGAGCAGTTCTTC. Residues: CASSLRLAGGSPYNEQFF.

The chain joins TRBV19 to TRBJ1-1; D is undetermined. Trimming left V 7 bases short and J 4 bases short, with 13 bases between. Germline CDR1 is LNHDA and CDR2 is SQIVND (reference sequence). This CDR3 spans 13 amino acids. The CDR3: CASTETRFTEAFF. The CDR3 region has the DNA TGTGCCAGTACTGAGACCAGGTTCACTGAAGCTTTCTTT. The whole variable domain, filled in from reference TRBV19 and TRBJ1-1, reads DGGITQSPKYLFRKEGQNVTLSCEQNLNHDAMYWYRQDPGQGLRLIYYSQIVNDFQKGDIAEGYSVSREKKESFPLTVTSAQKNPTAFYLCASTETRFTEAFFGQGTRLTVV.

The chain employs TRBV5-1 and TRBJ1-4; 8 bases line up with TRBD1. This CDR3 is 15 amino acids long. In germline, CDR1 is SGHRS, CDR2 YFSETQ. V lost 4 bases and J lost 8; bases outside the gene matches: 10. The CDR3 nucleotides read TGCGCCAGCAGCCAACTACAGGGGGGACTCGAAAAACTGTTTTTT. Its protein product is CASSQLQGGLEKLFF.

Notes on this clone: Other DNA sequences in the sample encode the same CDR3. The genes are TRBV5-1 and TRBJ2-3; either TRBD1 or TRBD2 may supply D (5 bases each). Germline lookup yields CDR1 SGHRS and CDR2 YFSETQ. Trimming took off 0 bases at V and 5 bases at J, with 13 bases between the two ends. This CDR3 has 15 residues. The CDR3 nucleotides are TGCGCCAGCAGCTTGGCCGCCGGGGACGGAGATACGCAGTATTTT. Translated: CASSLAAGDGDTQYF. Filled out from reference TRBV5-1 and TRBJ2-3, the complete variable domain reads KAGVTQTPRYLIKTRGQQVTLSCSPISGHRSVSWYQQTPGQGLQFLFEYFSETQRNKGNFPGRFSGRQFSNSRSEMNVSTLELGDSALYLCASSLAAGDGDTQYFGPGTRLTVL.

The chain combines TRBV28 with TRBJ2-3, with 11 bases aligning to TRBD2. In germline, CDR1 is MDHEN, CDR2 SYDVKM. The CDR3 has 16 amino acids. With V trimmed by 5 bases and J by 2 bases, 6 bases remained unmatched. The CDR3 reads CASSAPSGGTTDTQYF. CDR3 DNA: TGTGCCAGCAGTGCACCTAGCGGGGGGACCACAGATACGCAGTATTTT.

This clone occurred a few times. The chain recombines TRBV19 with TRBJ1-2; 10 bases line up with TRBD1. The CDR3 loop spans 15 amino acids. V shed 4 bases and J 8 bases; nucleotides not matched to a gene: 10. Germline V gene lookup returns CDR1 LNHDA and CDR2 SQIVND (reference sequence). The CDR3 sequence is CASSTQTGGLGGYTF. The CDR3, as DNA: TGTGCCAGTAGTACCCAGACAGGGGGCCTTGGCGGCTACACCTTC. Supplemented by reference TRBV19 and TRBJ1-2, the full variable domain reads DGGITQSPKYLFRKEGQNVTLSCEQNLNHDAMYWYRQDPGQGLRLIYYSQIVNDFQKGDIAEGYSVSREKKESFPLTVTSAQKNPTAFYLCASSTQTGGLGGYTFGSGTRLTVV.

The genes are TRBV11-1 and TRBJ2-1; 8 bases agree with TRBD1. V lost 3 bases to trimming and J lost 0 bases; unmatched junction nucleotides: 7. This CDR3 spans 17 amino acids. Germline CDR1 and CDR2: SGHAT and FQDESV (reference sequence). The CDR3 protein is CASSLQGAASSYNEQFF. CDR3 DNA sequence: TGTGCCAGCAGCTTGCAGGGGGCCGCAAGCTCCTACAATGAGCAGTTCTTC.

V usage is TRBV2 and J usage is TRBJ2-2; 10 bases map to TRBD1. From germline, CDR1 is SNHLY and CDR2 FYNNEI. The junction had 9 bases not matched to a gene; V was cut back by 5 bases and J by 6 bases. The CDR3 consists of 16 residues. The CDR3 DNA reads as TGTGCCAGCAGTCCCTCCGGACAGGGGGGAGCCGGGGAGCTGTTTTTT. It encodes CASSPSGQGGAGELFF.

The chain employs TRBV19 and TRBJ2-7; no reliable D call. Germline CDR1 reads LNHDA; CDR2 reads SQIVND (reference sequence). The CDR3 has 14 residues. Trimming stripped 3 bases from V and 2 bases from J, with 11 bases between. CDR3 sequence (DNA): TGTGCCAGTAGTATGGTGGGCGCCACCTACGAGCAGTACTTC. Translation: CASSMVGATYEQYF. The full variable domain, with the rest looked up from reference TRBV19 and TRBJ2-7, is DGGITQSPKYLFRKEGQNVTLSCEQNLNHDAMYWYRQDPGQGLRLIYYSQIVNDFQKGDIAEGYSVSREKKESFPLTVTSAQKNPTAFYLCASSMVGATYEQYFGPGTRLTVT.

This clone was seen more than once but under ten times. The J gene is TRBJ1-5, the V gene TRBV6-5; possibly TRBD1 for D (6 bases). Germline V gene lookup returns CDR1 MNHEY and CDR2 SVGAGI. V lost 6 bases and J lost 7, with 13 bases in between. The CDR3 has 13 amino acids. The CDR3 here is CASSYRAGQPQHF. CDR3 sequence (DNA): TGTGCCAGCAGCTACAGGGCGGGCCAGCCCCAGCATTTT.

V and J are TRBV28 and TRBJ2-7, with 12 nucleotides matching TRBD2. The CDR3 is 15 amino acids. Germline CDR1 MDHEN, CDR2 SYDVKM. The V and J ends lost 6 bases and 5 bases, in that order; junction bases with no gene match: 8. The CDR3 spells CASRRRLAGDDEQYF. The CDR3 region has the DNA TGTGCCAGCAGACGACGACTAGCGGGAGACGACGAGCAGTACTTC.

The rearrangement joins TRBV11-2 to TRBJ2-7, with D perhaps matching TRBD1 or TRBD2 (5 bases each). The CDR3 loop spans 15 amino acids. With 2 bases removed from V and 3 bases from J, the gap between germline ends came to 14 bases. Germline CDR1 and CDR2: SGHAT and FQNNGV. The CDR3 loop reads CASSLYGTASYEQYF. The CDR3 DNA reads as TGTGCCAGCAGCTTATACGGGACGGCGAGCTACGAGCAGTACTTC.

CDR3 nucleotide sequence: TGTGCCAGCAGTGACTCGATCGACAGGGTCACCGGGGAGCTGTTTTTT. Residues: CASSDSIDRVTGELFF. V gene TRBV6-4 combines with J gene TRBJ2-2, with TRBD1 matching over 7 bases. V was clipped by 0 bases and J by 4 bases; unmatched bases: 5. The CDR3 has 16 amino acids. Germline V CDR1 and CDR2: MRHNA, SNTAGT.

The J gene is TRBJ2-7, the V gene TRBV5-4; D possibly matches TRBD1 or TRBD2 (5 bases each). Trimming removed 4 bases at V and 3 bases at J, with 14 bases between. Germline CDR1 SGHNT, CDR2 YYREEE (reference sequence). The CDR3 runs 14 residues. The CDR3 is CASSKRRDLYEQYF. In DNA, the CDR3 is TGTGCCAGCAGCAAACGCAGGGACCTCTACGAGCAGTACTTC.

In its sample, this clone was seen once. The CDR3 loop is CAWTSGIEQYF. In nucleotides, the CDR3 is TGTGCCTGGACTAGCGGGATTGAGCAGTACTTC. This rearrangement joins TRBV30 to TRBJ2-7; 9 bases fit TRBD2. This CDR3 comprises 11 residues. Germline V gene lookup returns CDR1 GTSNPN and CDR2 SVGIG (reference sequence). Trimming at V came to 4 bases and at J to 7 bases, leaving 2 bases not matched to a gene.

With regard to this clone: One end of the junction is discordant with germline, which a read error may explain. The chain couples TRBV10-2 to TRBJ2-7; D not certain. Per germline, CDR1 WSHSY and CDR2 SAAADI. The CDR3 has 11 residues. This chain's CDR3 is CASRGPRARDF. In nucleotides, the CDR3 is TGCGCCAGCAGAGGCCCCCGAGCAAGGGACTTC.